Sequencing of this T cell receptor (beta chain) was carried out in a study of regulatory T cells in long-lasting Graves disease (dated by TCRdb to the early 2020s). Describing the broader study: Antithyroid drugs had been taken for less than 3 months by newly diagnosed Graves' disease patients. Peripheral blood TCR sequencing and RNA sequencing compared persistent Graves' disease patients with newly diagnosed Graves' disease patients. The study took place in China and was registered as a clinical trial. A total of roughly 35 samples were covered by TCR sequencing, comprising approximately 13 persistent and around 20 newly diagnosed Graves' disease patients. General conclusions and limits of the study: Only the TCR beta chain was sequenced and analyzed. Peripheral blood alone was examined, since thyroid tissue, which constituted the primary lesion, could not be accessed. Compared with newly diagnosed patients, persistent Graves' disease patients had lower TCR Shannon entropy and fewer highly expanded clones, which suggests clonal expansion. The authors acknowledged the small sample size as a limitation that may reduce accuracy. Preferential use of TRBV28, TRBJ1-2 and TRBJ2-5 was observed in persistent disease, whereas TRBV20-1 and TRBJ2-1 were favored in newly diagnosed disease. A larger number of public clonotypes was shared among persistent patients (fewer than 3,000) than among newly diagnosed patients (around 970).

Library preparation used multiplex PCR. The instrument was an Illumina HiSeq 4000. TCR beta libraries were built with iRepertoire HTBI primers and Arm-PCR amplification of CDR3 regions. Before sequencing, the PCR products went through gel purification. The study's own analysis went as follows. A total of around 59 TRBV and 14 TRBJ segments were identified across samples and were used for gene usage analysis of CDR3 amino acid clonotypes. COPE and FqMerger were used to merge filtered high-quality paired reads into contigs. BLAST was used to align contigs to IMGT TRBV, TRBD and TRBJ reference genes, with CDR3 defined following IMGT. Any clonotype with a frequency above 0.1% was classified as a highly expanded clone. Repertoire diversity was measured by Shannon entropy, and V-J evenness by the Gini coefficient. Clonotypes shared by more than one individual were considered public. The public reads were reprocessed in TCRdb via fastp at Q25 and MiXCR, keeping in-frame beta chains. One record per CDR3 amino acid sequence lists the most common genes and DNA. The V and J calls come from TCRdb's annotation, not from the publication. This sample has fewer than 450,000 distinct CDR3 sequences in its table, and approximately 16% of those were observed once. The leading ten clones occupy approximately 8% of the sample.

The sample's time point label, in plain terms: newly diagnosed GD, antithyroid drugs for less than 3 months. For both TCR sequencing and RNA sequencing, RNA was extracted from PBMCs in TRIzol. The diagnosis of Graves' disease followed American Thyroid Association guidelines. Recruitment of patients was carried out at an endocrinology department in Xi'an, China. Each patient gave about 8.1 milliliters of peripheral blood, collected in an EDTA anticoagulant tube. Ficoll Paque Plus density gradient separation was used to isolate PBMCs, and no additional T cell sorting was done. An Agilent 2100 Bioanalyzer and agarose gel were used to check RNA quality, and a NanoDrop 2000 was used to measure RNA concentration. This clonotype was detected many times. The antigen this receptor binds is unknown. Base qualities were left out, and no much larger clone turns up one base away. The CDR3, from cysteine to phenylalanine, totals 12 residues. CDR3 DNA only is kept here, 36 bases in frame from base 1. From the germline V gene, CDR1 is MNHNS and CDR2 is SASEGT. Trimming removed 8 bases from V and 1 base from J, leaving 9 bases between the germline ends.

Separately, the same data were catalogued under a study of T cells in Graves' hyperthyroidism and ophthalmopathy. According to the second study: Stable Graves' hyperthyroidism was defined as no progression to ophthalmopathy during 18 months of follow-up. Hyperthyroidism patients were aged 18 to 65 years and newly diagnosed, with disease duration of less than 2 months. Patients with uncontrolled infections, other autoimmune diseases, pregnancy or lactation were excluded. Diagnoses relied on clinical symptoms, serum thyroxine and TRAb, thyroid ultrasound and orbital computed tomography. The first round of RT-PCR for the TCR CDR3 was performed with the HTBI primer set and the Qiagen OneStep RT-PCR kit. Blood samples also contained most of the expanded thyroid clonotypes (frequency above 0.001), which suggests that blood repertoires may reflect thyroid immune responses. A 13 V-J signature model separated ophthalmopathy from stable hyperthyroidism, with roughly 88% sensitivity and roughly 81% specificity in cross-validation and 80%/75% in testing. In validation, progression to ophthalmopathy was predicted by the model with almost 71% sensitivity and around 75% specificity, a median of roughly 6 months before onset. A discovery cohort of about 95 patients, 43 with Graves' ophthalmopathy and about 58 with stable Graves' hyperthyroidism, was used to find distinguishing TCR V-J signatures. Prospective prediction of ophthalmopathy was tested in an independent validation cohort of under 20 hyperthyroidism patients and 17 patients who later progressed to ophthalmopathy. For training and testing, the 80 to 100 patients in the discovery cohort were randomly divided in a 7:3 ratio. Thyroid tissue and blood T-cell repertoires from several Graves' hyperthyroidism patients were also compared in the study. After blood sampling, hyperthyroidism patients were treated with methimazole at a starting dose of 30 mg daily, and ophthalmopathy patients were treated with high-dose intravenous methylprednisolone. A second multiplex PCR round built the libraries, followed by size selection and purification. Paired-end sequencing of the libraries was performed with 100 bp reads on an Illumina HiSeq2000. SOAPnuke was used to process the raw data, throwing out any read that contained adapters or uncalled bases, had a mean Phred below 15, or lacked an exact constant-primer or identifier match. High-quality paired reads were merged using COPE v1.2.5, and each unique nucleotide sequence was defined as a clonotype. Clonotypes were aligned to IMGT TRBV, TRBD and TRBJ reference segments using MiTCR v1.1. The analysis was restricted to V-J combinations with a frequency above 0.0001, which together covered over 99% of the repertoires. The TCS score was defined as F50 (clonal expansion) divided by E x V (chaos), with BLOSUM62-based TCRdist calculated between CDR3 peptides within each V-J. Welch's t-statistics and random forest reduced around 520 V-J features to roughly 13, which were used in a naive Bayes classifier (R e1071). Sample size was not statistically predetermined, and blinding of investigators to group allocation was not performed. TCR Vbeta CDR3 sequencing of fewer than 150 peripheral blood samples (approximately 44 ophthalmopathy, 75 to 85 hyperthyroidism and about 17 progressor patients) is reported in the paper.

This receptor was taken from a woman in her thirties or forties with Graves disease. Donor details come from another sample of the same person, matched by shared clones. The V gene is TRBV6-1 and the J gene is TRBJ2-7, with the D gene too uncertain to name. Sequences were derived from peripheral blood mononuclear cells (PBMCs), sampled at new diagnosis, from a patient treated with antithyroid drugs. The CDR3 protein sequence reads: CASDGSSYEQYF. The DNA reads as follows: TGTGCCAGCGACGGCAGTTCCTACGAGCAGTACTTC.